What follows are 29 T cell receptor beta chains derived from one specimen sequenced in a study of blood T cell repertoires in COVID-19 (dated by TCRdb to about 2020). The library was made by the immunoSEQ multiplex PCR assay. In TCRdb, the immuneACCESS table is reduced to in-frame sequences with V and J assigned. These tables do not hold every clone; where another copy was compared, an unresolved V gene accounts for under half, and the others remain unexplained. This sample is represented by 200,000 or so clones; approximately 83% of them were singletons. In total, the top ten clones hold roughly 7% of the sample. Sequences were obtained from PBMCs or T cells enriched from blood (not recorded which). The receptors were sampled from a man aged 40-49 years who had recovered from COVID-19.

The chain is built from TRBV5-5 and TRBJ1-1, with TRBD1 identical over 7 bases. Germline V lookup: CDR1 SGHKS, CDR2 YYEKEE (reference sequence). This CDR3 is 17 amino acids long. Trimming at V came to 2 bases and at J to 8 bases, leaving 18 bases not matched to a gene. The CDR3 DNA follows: TGTGCCAGCAGCTTATTCCAGACCGACAGGGTTGTTATAGAAGCTTTCTTT. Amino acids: CASSLFQTDRVVIEAFF.

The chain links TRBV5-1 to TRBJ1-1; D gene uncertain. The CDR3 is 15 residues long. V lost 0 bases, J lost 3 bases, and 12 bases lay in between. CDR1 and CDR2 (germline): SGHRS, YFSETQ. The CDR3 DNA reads TGCGCCAGCAGCTTGGTGCTAGGCGGGGACACTGAAGCTTTCTTT. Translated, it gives CASSLVLGGDTEAFF.

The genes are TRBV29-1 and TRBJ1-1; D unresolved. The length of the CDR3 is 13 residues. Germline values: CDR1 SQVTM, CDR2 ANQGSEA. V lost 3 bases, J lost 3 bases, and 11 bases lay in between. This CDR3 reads CSVEVQIYTEAFF. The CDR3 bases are TGCAGCGTTGAGGTGCAGATCTACACTGAAGCTTTCTTT.

This CDR3 reads CASMWQASNQPQHF. The CDR3 nucleotides are TGTGCCAGCATGTGGCAGGCAAGCAATCAGCCCCAGCATTTT. This chain uses TRBV2 with TRBJ1-5; D is unresolved. The germline V gene has CDR1 SNHLY and CDR2 FYNNEI. V was shortened by 7 bases and J by 1 base, with 11 bases between the two germline ends. The CDR3 is 14 residues long.

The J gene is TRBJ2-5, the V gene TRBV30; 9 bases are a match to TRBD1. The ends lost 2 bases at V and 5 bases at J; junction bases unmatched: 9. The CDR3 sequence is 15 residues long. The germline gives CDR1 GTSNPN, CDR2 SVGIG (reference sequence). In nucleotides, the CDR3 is TGTGCCTGGAGTAGGGATCATACAGGGGGCGAGACCCAGTACTTC. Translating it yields CAWSRDHTGGETQYF.

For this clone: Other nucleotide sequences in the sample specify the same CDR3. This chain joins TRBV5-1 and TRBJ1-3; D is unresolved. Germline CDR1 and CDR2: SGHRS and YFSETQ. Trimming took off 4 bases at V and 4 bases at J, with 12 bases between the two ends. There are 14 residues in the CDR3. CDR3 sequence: CASSLAGSGNTIYF. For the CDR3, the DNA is TGCGCCAGCAGCCTCGCGGGATCAGGAAACACCATATATTTT. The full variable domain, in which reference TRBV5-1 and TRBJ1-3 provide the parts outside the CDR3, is KAGVTQTPRYLIKTRGQQVTLSCSPISGHRSVSWYQQTPGQGLQFLFEYFSETQRNKGNFPGRFSGRQFSNSRSEMNVSTLELGDSALYLCASSLAGSGNTIYFGEGSWLTVV.

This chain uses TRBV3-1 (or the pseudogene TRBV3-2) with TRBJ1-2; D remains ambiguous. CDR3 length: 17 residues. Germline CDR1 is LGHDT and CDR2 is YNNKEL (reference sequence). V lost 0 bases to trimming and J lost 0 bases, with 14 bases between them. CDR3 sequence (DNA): TGTGCCAGCAGCCAAGATAGTGGCAGGATAGCTAACTATGGCTACACCTTC. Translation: CASSQDSGRIANYGYTF.

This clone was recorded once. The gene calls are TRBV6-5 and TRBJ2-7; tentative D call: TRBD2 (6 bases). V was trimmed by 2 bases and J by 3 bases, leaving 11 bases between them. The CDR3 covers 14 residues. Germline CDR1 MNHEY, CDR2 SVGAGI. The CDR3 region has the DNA TGTGCCAGCAGTTACCGGACGGGACTCTACGAGCAGTACTTC. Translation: CASSYRTGLYEQYF.

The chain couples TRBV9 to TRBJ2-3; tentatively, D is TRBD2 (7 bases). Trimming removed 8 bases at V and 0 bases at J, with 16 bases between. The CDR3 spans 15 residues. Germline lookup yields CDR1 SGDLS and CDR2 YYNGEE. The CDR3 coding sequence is TGTGCCAGTTGCCGGGGGGCGACGAGCACAGATACGCAGTATTTT. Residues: CASCRGATSTDTQYF.

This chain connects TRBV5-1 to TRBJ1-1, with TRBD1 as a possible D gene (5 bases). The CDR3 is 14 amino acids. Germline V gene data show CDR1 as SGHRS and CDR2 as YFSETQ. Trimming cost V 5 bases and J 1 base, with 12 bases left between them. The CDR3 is CASREGQGNTEAFF. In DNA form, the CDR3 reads TGCGCCAGCAGGGAGGGGCAGGGGAACACTGAAGCTTTCTTT. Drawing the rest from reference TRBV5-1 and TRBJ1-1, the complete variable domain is KAGVTQTPRYLIKTRGQQVTLSCSPISGHRSVSWYQQTPGQGLQFLFEYFSETQRNKGNFPGRFSGRQFSNSRSEMNVSTLELGDSALYLCASREGQGNTEAFFGQGTRLTVV.

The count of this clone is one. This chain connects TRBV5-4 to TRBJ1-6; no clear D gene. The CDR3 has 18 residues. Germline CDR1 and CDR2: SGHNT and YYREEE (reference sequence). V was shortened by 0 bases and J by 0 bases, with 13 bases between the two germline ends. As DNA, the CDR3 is TGTGCCAGCAGCTTGGCCCACGGGATGGGCTCCTATAATTCACCCCTCCACTTT. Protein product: CASSLAHGMGSYNSPLHF. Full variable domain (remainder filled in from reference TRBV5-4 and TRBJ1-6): ETGVTQSPTHLIKTRGQQVTLRCSSQSGHNTVSWYQQALGQGPQFIFQYYREEENGRGNFPPRFSGLQFPNYSSELNVNALELDDSALYLCASSLAHGMGSYNSPLHFGNGTRLTVT.

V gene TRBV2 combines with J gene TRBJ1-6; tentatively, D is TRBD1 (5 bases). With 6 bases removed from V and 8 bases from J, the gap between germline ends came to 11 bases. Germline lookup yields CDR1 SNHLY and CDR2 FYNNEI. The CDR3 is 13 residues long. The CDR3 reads CASSARVYSPLHF. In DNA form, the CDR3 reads TGTGCCAGCAGCGCCAGGGTATATTCACCCCTCCACTTT.

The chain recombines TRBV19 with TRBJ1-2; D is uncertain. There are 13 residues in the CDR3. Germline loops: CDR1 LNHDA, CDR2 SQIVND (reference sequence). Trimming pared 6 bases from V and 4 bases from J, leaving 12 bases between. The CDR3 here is CASRSEGVYGYTF. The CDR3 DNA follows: TGTGCCAGTAGGAGCGAGGGAGTCTATGGCTACACCTTC.

Here the CDR3 DNA reads TGTGCCAGCAGCCGAGGACAGGGAAAGGACTATGGCTACACCTTC. Translation gives CASSRGQGKDYGYTF. This chain joins TRBV7-9 and TRBJ1-2; 8 nucleotides agree with TRBD1. J gave up 3 bases and V 5 bases, and 8 bases lay outside the gene matches. The CDR3 spans 15 residues. The V gene's germline CDR1 is SEHNR and CDR2 FQNEAQ (reference sequence).

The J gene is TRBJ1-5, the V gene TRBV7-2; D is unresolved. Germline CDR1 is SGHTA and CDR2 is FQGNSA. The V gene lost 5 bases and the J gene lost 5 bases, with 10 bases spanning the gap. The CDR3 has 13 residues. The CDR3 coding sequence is TGTGCCAGCAGCCCAGGCCGGTATCAGCCCCAGCATTTT. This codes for CASSPGRYQPQHF.

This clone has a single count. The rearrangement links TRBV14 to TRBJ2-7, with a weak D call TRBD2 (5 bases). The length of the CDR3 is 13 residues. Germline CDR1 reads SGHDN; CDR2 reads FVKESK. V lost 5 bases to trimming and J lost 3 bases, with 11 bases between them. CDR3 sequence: CASSYRENYEQYF. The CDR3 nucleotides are TGTGCCAGCAGCTACCGGGAAAACTACGAGCAGTACTTC.

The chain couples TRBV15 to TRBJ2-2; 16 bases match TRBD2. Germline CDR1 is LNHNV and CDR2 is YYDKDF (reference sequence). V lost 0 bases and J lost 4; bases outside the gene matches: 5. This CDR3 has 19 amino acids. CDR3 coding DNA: TGTGCCACCAGCAGAGATCCGGGACTAGCGGGGGGGCGCACCGGGGAGCTGTTTTTT. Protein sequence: CATSRDPGLAGGRTGELFF.

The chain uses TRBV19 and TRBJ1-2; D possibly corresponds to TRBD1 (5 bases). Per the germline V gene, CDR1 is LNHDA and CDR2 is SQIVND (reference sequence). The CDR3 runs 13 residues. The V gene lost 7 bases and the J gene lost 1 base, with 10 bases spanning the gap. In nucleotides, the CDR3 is TGTGCCAGTACCAGGGCCCGTAACTATGGCTACACCTTC. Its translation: CASTRARNYGYTF.

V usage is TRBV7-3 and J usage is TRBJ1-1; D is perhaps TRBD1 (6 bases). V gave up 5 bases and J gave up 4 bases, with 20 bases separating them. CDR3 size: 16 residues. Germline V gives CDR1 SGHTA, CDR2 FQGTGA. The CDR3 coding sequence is TGTGCCAGCAGCCCCTCCCGGGACATATTTCTCACTGAAGCTTTCTTT. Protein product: CASSPSRDIFLTEAFF.

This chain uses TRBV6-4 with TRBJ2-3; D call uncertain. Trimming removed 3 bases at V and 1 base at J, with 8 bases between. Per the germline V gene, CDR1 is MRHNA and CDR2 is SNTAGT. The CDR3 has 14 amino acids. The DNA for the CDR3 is TGTGCCAGCAGTGATAGCTTTGGCACAGATACGCAGTATTTT. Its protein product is CASSDSFGTDTQYF.

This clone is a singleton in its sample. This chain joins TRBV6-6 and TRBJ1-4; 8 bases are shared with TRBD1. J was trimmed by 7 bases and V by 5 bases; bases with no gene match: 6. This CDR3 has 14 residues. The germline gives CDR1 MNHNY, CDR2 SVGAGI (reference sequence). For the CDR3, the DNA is TGTGCCAGCAGTGGTCAACAGGGGGTTGAAAAACTGTTTTTT. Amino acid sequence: CASSGQQGVEKLFF.

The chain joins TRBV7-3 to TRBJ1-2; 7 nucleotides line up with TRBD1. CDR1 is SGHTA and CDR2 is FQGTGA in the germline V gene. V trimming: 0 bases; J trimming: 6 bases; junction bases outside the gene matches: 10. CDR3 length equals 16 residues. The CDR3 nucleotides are TGTGCCAGCAGCTTAACCCCCCGGACAGGACGTAATGGCTACACCTTC. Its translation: CASSLTPRTGRNGYTF.

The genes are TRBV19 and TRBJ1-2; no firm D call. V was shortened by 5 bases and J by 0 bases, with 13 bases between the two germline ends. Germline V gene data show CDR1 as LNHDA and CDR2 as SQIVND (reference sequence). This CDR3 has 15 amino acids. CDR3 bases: TGTGCCAGTAGTGCGTCCGGCGGAACTAACTATGGCTACACCTTC. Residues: CASSASGGTNYGYTF.

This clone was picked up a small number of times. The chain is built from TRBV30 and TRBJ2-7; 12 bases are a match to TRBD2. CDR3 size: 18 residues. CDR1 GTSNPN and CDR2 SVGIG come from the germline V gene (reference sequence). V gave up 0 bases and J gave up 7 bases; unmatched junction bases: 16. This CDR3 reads CAWSVRETSGGPRWEQYF. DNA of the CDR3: TGTGCCTGGAGTGTACGTGAGACTAGCGGGGGCCCGCGGTGGGAGCAGTACTTC. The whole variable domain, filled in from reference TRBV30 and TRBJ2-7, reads SQTIHQWPATLVQPVGSPLSLECTVEGTSNPNLYWYRQAAGRGLQLLFYSVGIGQISSEVPQNLSASRPQDRQFILSSKKLLLSDSGFYLCAWSVRETSGGPRWEQYFGPGTRLTVT.

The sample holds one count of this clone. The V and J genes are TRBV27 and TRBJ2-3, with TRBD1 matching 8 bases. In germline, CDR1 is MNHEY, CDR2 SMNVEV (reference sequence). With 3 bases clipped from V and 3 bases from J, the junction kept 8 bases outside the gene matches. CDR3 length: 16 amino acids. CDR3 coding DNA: TGTGCCAGCAGTTTCCCCGACAGGGGTTTTACAGATACGCAGTATTTT. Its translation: CASSFPDRGFTDTQYF.

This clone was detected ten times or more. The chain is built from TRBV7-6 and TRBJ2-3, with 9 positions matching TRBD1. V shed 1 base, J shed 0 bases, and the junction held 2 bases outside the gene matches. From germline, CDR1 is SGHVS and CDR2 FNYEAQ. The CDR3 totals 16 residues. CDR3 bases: TGTGCCAGCAGCTTAGGGACAGGGGCGAGCACAGATACGCAGTATTTT. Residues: CASSLGTGASTDTQYF.

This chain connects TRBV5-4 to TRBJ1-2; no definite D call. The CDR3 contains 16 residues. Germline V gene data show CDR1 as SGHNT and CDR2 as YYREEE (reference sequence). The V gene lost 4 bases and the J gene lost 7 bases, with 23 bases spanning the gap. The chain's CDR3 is CASSRLYSLEEGGYTF. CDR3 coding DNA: TGTGCCAGCAGCCGGTTGTACAGCCTCGAGGAGGGTGGCTACACCTTC.

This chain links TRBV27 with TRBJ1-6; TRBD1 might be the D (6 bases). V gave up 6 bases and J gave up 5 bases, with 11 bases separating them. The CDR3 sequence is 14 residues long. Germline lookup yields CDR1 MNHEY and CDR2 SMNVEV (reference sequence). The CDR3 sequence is CASRQGIDNSPLHF. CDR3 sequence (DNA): TGTGCCAGCAGGCAGGGGATTGATAATTCACCCCTCCACTTT.

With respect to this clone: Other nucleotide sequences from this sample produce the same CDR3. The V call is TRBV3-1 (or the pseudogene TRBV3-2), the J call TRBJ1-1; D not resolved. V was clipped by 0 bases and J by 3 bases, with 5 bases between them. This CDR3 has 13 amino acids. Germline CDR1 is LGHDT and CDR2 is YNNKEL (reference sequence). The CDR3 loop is CASSQESYTEAFF. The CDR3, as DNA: TGTGCCAGCAGCCAAGAGAGCTACACTGAAGCTTTCTTT.